A single sample gave rise to the 8 T cell receptor beta chains below, sequenced in a study of blood T cells in healthy people across ages. Alongside a J-beta primer mix, a sample-barcoded 5' primer served in a second PCR lasting roughly 7 to 12 cycles. MiXCR, applied by TCRdb to the 5' RACE reads, yields one record per CDR3 protein. The sample has around 650,000 distinct CDR3 sequences; 40% to 50% are singletons. The sample consisted of blood. The receptors were sampled from an elderly man in good health.

This chain joins TRBV30 and TRBJ2-7; D possibly corresponds to TRBD1 (6 bases). V was cut by 1 base and J by 0 bases, with 13 bases left in between. Germline loops: CDR1 GTSNPN, CDR2 SVGIG (reference sequence). The CDR3 is 15 residues long. In nucleotides, the CDR3 is TGTGCCTGGAGTGCCGGGACAACCTTCTCCTACGAGCAGTACTTC. Residues: CAWSAGTTFSYEQYF.

A few counts support this clonotype. The V and J genes are TRBV11-2 and TRBJ2-7, with 9 bases lining up with TRBD1. The CDR3 has 13 amino acids. Germline CDR1 reads SGHAT; CDR2 reads FQNNGV. With V trimmed by 5 bases and J by 5 bases, 4 bases remained unmatched. The CDR3 spells CASSRDRVHEQYF. CDR3 DNA sequence: TGTGCCAGCAGCCGGGACAGGGTCCACGAGCAGTACTTC.

This clonotype has just a few counts. The genes are TRBV7-2 and TRBJ2-1, with 7 bases aligning to TRBD1. Germline assignment: CDR1 SGHTA and CDR2 FQGNSA. The CDR3 sequence is 12 residues long. V trimming: 5 bases; J trimming: 7 bases; junction bases outside the gene matches: 2. CDR3 DNA: TGTGCCAGCAGCAAACAGGGGAATGAGCAGTTCTTC. It yields the protein CASSKQGNEQFF.

The chain carries TRBV5-1 and TRBJ2-1; 8 bases line up with TRBD1. The CDR3 runs to 15 residues. CDR1 is SGHRS, CDR2 YFSETQ, per germline. J was trimmed by 7 bases and V by 3 bases; bases with no gene match: 9. The CDR3 sequence: CASSWGDRSGNEQFF. The DNA for the CDR3 is TGCGCCAGCAGCTGGGGGGACAGGTCAGGGAATGAGCAGTTCTTC.

This clonotype was observed a handful of times. The rearrangement uses TRBV20-1 and TRBJ2-1; 12 bases map to TRBD2. V was clipped by 1 base and J by 2 bases; unmatched bases: 15. CDR1 is DFQATT, CDR2 SNEGSKA, per germline (reference sequence). This CDR3 region has 20 residues. CDR3 DNA sequence: TGCAGTGCTAGAGTTTTAGGACTAGCGGGGTCCGGCGGGGCCTACAATGAGCAGTTCTTC. This translates into CSARVLGLAGSGGAYNEQFF.

The genes are TRBV21-1 and TRBJ2-1; the table's D call TRBD2 went unverified against the DNA. TRBV21-1 is a listed pseudogene. The CDR3 totals 17 residues. The CDR3 sequence: CASSKVGLAGVYNEQFF. The CDR3 bases are TGTGCCAGCAGCAAAGTGGGACTAGCGGGGGTTTACAATGAGCAGTTCTTC.

The V call is TRBV30, the J call TRBJ1-6, with D possibly matching TRBD1 (6 bases). The V gene lost 5 bases and the J gene lost 8 bases, with 13 bases spanning the gap. Germline CDR1 is GTSNPN and CDR2 is SVGIG (reference sequence). CDR3 length: 13 residues. CDR3 coding DNA: TGTGCCTGGCGGCTTTACAGGGATTCACCCCTCCACTTT. Translated, it gives CAWRLYRDSPLHF.

CDR3 residues: CASSDQTRSSGSPLHF. The CDR3 nucleotides read TGTGCCAGCAGCGATCAAACCCGGTCATCAGGATCACCCCTCCACTTT. The chain has TRBV4-2 and TRBJ1-6; D is unresolved. Germline CDR1 and CDR2: LGHNA and YNFKEQ. The CDR3 is 16 residues long. Trimming left V 5 bases short and J 10 bases short, with 21 bases between.